The 2 T cell receptor beta chains below were found in one sample sequenced in a study of blood T cells in healthy people across ages. Next came a second PCR, run for 7 to 11 cycles, which used a sample-barcoded 5' primer along with a J-beta primer mix. TCRdb itself ran the 5' RACE reads through MiXCR, one entry per CDR3 protein. The sample has around 1,700,000 distinct CDR3 sequences, 28% seen once; the top ten hold about 7.7%. The sample comprised blood. The receptors here all came from a woman aged 25 to 39 in good health.

On this clonotype itself: The junction departs from germline at one end; a sequencing error may be responsible. The rearrangement links TRBV20-1 to TRBJ2-2, with 8 nucleotides matching TRBD1. Germline loops: CDR1 DFQATT, CDR2 SNEGSKA (reference sequence). The CDR3 is 15 residues long. The CDR3 loop reads CSARSGGLNTGELFF. The CDR3 region has the DNA TGCAGTGCTAGATCAGGGGGCCTTAACACTGGGGAGCTGTTTTTT.

The chain joins TRBV5-1 to TRBJ1-6, with D unclear. Trimming stripped 0 bases from V and 10 bases from J, with 17 bases between. Per germline, CDR1 SGHRS and CDR2 YFSETQ. The CDR3 has 16 residues. CDR3 bases: TGCGCCAGCAGCTTGGGACCCGAAGGGTCTAACTCACCCCTCCACTTT. It is translated as CASSLGPEGSNSPLHF.